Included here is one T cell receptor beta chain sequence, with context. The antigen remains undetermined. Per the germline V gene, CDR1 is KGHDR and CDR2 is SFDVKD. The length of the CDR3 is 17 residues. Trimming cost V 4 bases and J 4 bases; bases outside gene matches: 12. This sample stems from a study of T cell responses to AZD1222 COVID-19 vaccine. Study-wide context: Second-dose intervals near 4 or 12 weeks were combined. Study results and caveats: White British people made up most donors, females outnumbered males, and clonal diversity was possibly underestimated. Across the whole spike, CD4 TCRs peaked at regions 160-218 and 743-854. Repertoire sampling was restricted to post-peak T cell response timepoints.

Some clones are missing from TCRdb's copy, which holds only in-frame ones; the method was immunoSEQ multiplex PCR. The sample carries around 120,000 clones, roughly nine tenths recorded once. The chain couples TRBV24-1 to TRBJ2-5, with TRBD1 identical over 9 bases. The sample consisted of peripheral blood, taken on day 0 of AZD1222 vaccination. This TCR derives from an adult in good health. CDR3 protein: CATSEPKQGAMGETQYF. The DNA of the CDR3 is TGTGCCACCAGTGAGCCGAAACAGGGGGCAATGGGAGAGACCCAGTACTTC.